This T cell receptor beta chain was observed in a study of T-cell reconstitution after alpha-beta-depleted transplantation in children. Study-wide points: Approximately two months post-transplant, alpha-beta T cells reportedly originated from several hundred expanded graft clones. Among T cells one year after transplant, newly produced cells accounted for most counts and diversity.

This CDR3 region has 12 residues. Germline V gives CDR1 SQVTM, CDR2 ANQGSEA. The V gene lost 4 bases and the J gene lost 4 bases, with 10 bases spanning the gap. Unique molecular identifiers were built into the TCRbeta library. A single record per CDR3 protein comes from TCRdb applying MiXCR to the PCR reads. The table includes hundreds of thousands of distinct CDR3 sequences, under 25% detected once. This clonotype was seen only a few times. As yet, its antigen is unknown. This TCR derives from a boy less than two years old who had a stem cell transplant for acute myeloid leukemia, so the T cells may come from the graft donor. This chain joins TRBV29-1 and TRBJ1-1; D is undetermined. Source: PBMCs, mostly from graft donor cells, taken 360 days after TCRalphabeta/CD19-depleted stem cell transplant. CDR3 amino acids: CSVVGLGTEAFF. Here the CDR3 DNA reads TGCAGCGTTGTAGGGTTAGGCACTGAAGCTTTCTTT.